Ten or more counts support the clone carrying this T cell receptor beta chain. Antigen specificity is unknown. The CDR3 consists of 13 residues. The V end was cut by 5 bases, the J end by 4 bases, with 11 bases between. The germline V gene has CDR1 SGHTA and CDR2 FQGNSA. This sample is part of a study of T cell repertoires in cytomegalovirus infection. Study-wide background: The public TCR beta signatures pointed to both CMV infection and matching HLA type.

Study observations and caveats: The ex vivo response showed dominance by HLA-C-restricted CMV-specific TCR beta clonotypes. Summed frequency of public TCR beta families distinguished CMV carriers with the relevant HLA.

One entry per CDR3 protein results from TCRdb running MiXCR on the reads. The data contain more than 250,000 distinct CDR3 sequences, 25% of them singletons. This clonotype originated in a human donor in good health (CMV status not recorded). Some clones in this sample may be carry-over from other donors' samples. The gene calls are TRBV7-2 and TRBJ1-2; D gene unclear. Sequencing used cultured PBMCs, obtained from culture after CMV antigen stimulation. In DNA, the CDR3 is TGTGCCAGCAGCCGGGCCCAGACCTATGGCTACACCTTC. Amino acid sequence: CASSRAQTYGYTF.